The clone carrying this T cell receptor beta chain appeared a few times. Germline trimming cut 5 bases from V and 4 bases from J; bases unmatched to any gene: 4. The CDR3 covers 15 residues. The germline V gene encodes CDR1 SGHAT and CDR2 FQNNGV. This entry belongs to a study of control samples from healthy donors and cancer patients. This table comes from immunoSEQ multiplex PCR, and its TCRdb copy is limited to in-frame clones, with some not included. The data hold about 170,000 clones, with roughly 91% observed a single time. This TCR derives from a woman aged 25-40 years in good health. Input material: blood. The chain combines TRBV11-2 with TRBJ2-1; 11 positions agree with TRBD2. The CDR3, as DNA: TGTGCCAGCAGCCCCTTAGCGGGGGGGTACAATGAGCAGTTCTTC. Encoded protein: CASSPLAGGYNEQFF.